The 23 T cell receptor beta chains reported below all come from one sample, sequenced in a study of blood T cell repertoires in COVID-19. The data were produced by immunoSEQ multiplex PCR, yet TCRdb's version contains in-frame clones alone and is incomplete. Seen here are 270,000 or so clones, approximately 90% observed once, and the top ten hold approximately 2.7%. The sequenced sample consisted of PBMCs or T cells enriched from blood (not recorded which). These receptor sequences come from a man aged 35-49 years who had been exposed to COVID-19.

J is TRBJ1-5 and V is TRBV19, with unresolved D. V was pared by 3 bases and J by 6 bases, with 12 bases between. Germline V gene data show CDR1 as LNHDA and CDR2 as SQIVND (reference sequence). The CDR3 length is 14 residues. The DNA for the CDR3 is TGTGCCAGTAGTATGGGCAGTAATAGTCAGCCCCAGCATTTT. Its protein product is CASSMGSNSQPQHF.

V gene TRBV15 combines with J gene TRBJ2-7; D is possibly TRBD2 (5 bases). The CDR3 is 14 residues long. From germline, CDR1 is LNHNV and CDR2 YYDKDF (reference sequence). Trimming stripped 8 bases from V and 1 base from J, with 15 bases between. The CDR3 sequence: CATAQVTGSYEQYF. As DNA, the CDR3 is TGTGCCACCGCCCAGGTGACGGGGTCCTACGAGCAGTACTTC.

The chain joins TRBV3-1 (or the pseudogene TRBV3-2) to TRBJ2-7; tentative D call: TRBD2 (6 bases). V lost 2 bases, J lost 3 bases, and 11 bases lay in between. From germline, CDR1 is LGHDT and CDR2 YNNKEL (reference sequence). This CDR3 region has 14 residues. The CDR3 region is CASSQNIADYEQYF. The DNA for the CDR3 is TGTGCCAGCAGCCAAAACATAGCGGACTACGAGCAGTACTTC.

The chain has TRBV6-5 and TRBJ2-2; TRBD1 is a possible D gene (6 bases). The CDR3 contains 11 residues. Germline-derived CDR1 and CDR2 are MNHEY and SVGAGI. V dropped 10 bases and J dropped 7 bases, with 10 bases sitting between them. CDR3 in DNA: TGTGCCACCAAAGGGGGCGGGGAGCTGTTTTTT. It codes for CATKGGGELFF.

This chain connects TRBV20-1 to TRBJ1-6; D remains unclear. CDR1 is DFQATT, CDR2 SNEGSKA, per germline (reference sequence). V was clipped by 3 bases and J by 5 bases, with 8 bases between them. This CDR3 has 13 residues. Here the CDR3 DNA reads TGCAGTGCTAGTGGTCAGAATAATTCACCCCTCCACTTT. Its protein is CSASGQNNSPLHF.

The chain joins TRBV7-9 to TRBJ2-2, with 8 bases aligning to TRBD1. The CDR3 contains 16 residues. Germline V lookup: CDR1 SEHNR, CDR2 FQNEAQ (reference sequence). The junction had 9 bases not matched to a gene; V was cut back by 5 bases and J by 4 bases. The DNA of the CDR3 is TGTGCCAGCAGCGATAAGACAGGGGAGACCACCGGGGAGCTGTTTTTT. Protein: CASSDKTGETTGELFF.

This clone has a single count. The CDR3 loop is CASTPLAEMNTEAFF. In DNA, the CDR3 is TGTGCCAGCACCCCTCTGGCAGAAATGAACACTGAAGCTTTCTTT. V usage is TRBV28 and J usage is TRBJ1-1; D is unclear. The germline V and J ends were trimmed by 7 bases and 0 bases, with 15 bases remaining between them. Per germline, CDR1 MDHEN and CDR2 SYDVKM. The CDR3 is 15 residues long.

The chain couples TRBV3-1 (or the pseudogene TRBV3-2) to TRBJ2-3, with 9 nucleotides matching TRBD2. From germline, CDR1 is LGHDT and CDR2 YNNKEL (reference sequence). Unmatched junction bases numbered 11, after V lost 2 bases and J lost 5 bases. This CDR3 comprises 17 residues. The chain's CDR3 is CASSQPPAGGTGDTQYF. The CDR3 DNA reads as TGTGCCAGCAGCCAACCTCCGGCGGGAGGGACGGGAGATACGCAGTATTTT.

This chain joins TRBV3-1 (or the pseudogene TRBV3-2) and TRBJ1-2, with 9 bases matching TRBD1. The V gene end was trimmed by 3 bases and the J gene end by 7 bases; junction bases not matched to a gene: 12. Germline V gives CDR1 LGHDT, CDR2 YNNKEL (reference sequence). The CDR3 is 16 amino acids. The CDR3 protein is CASSHRRTGEGGGYTF. DNA for the CDR3: TGTGCCAGCAGCCATCGTAGGACAGGGGAGGGAGGTGGCTACACCTTC.

This clone came up once. This chain connects TRBV5-1 to TRBJ2-7; possible D gene TRBD1, 6 bases. Germline V CDR1 and CDR2: SGHRS, YFSETQ. This CDR3 contains 14 residues. Trimming cost V 7 bases and J 2 bases, with 16 bases left between them. The chain's CDR3 is CASRRDTGTYEQYF. CDR3 DNA sequence: TGCGCCAGCCGAAGAGACACAGGGACCTACGAGCAGTACTTC.

The chain is built from TRBV2 and TRBJ2-7; possible D gene TRBD2, 6 bases. Germline V CDR1 and CDR2: SNHLY, FYNNEI. The V and J ends lost 3 bases and 6 bases respectively, with 18 bases between them. The CDR3 is made up of 15 amino acids. The CDR3 DNA sequence: TGTGCCAGCAGTGAGACTAGTGGAGGTTCCCGCGAGCAGTACTTC. It specifies CASSETSGGSREQYF.

The V call is TRBV28, the J call TRBJ1-6; D might be TRBD1 (6 bases). CDR1 MDHEN and CDR2 SYDVKM come from the germline V gene. CDR3 length: 12 residues. The V gene lost 7 bases and the J gene lost 11 bases, with 12 bases spanning the gap. The CDR3 region is CASTSQGPPLHF. Here the CDR3 DNA reads TGTGCCAGCACATCCCAGGGGCCACCCCTCCACTTT.

The chain uses TRBV6-5 and TRBJ2-5; D is undetermined. The germline CDR1 and CDR2 sequences are MNHEY and SVGAGI. With 3 bases removed from V and 3 bases from J, the gap between germline ends came to 11 bases. The CDR3 has 14 residues. The CDR3 loop reads CASSYGGREETQYF. CDR3 bases: TGTGCCAGCAGTTATGGCGGCCGCGAAGAGACCCAGTACTTC.

The chain combines TRBV28 with TRBJ1-3; 8 bases are a match to TRBD1. This CDR3 comprises 16 residues. CDR1 is MDHEN and CDR2 is SYDVKM in the germline V gene. V gave up 2 bases and J gave up 8 bases; unmatched junction bases: 11. Written as DNA, the CDR3 is TGTGCCAGCAGTTTACAGGGGGCGCTACCTATTGACACCATATATTTT. Translating it yields CASSLQGALPIDTIYF.

V is TRBV6-2 or TRBV6-3 and J is TRBJ2-7, with 10 bases aligning to TRBD2. The V and J ends lost 4 bases and 10 bases, in that order; junction bases with no gene match: 7. In germline, CDR1 is MNHEY, CDR2 SVGEGT. The CDR3 runs 13 residues. CDR3 sequence: CASSLGLAGDQYF. The CDR3 coding sequence is TGTGCCAGCAGTTTGGGCCTAGCGGGGGATCAGTACTTC.

In this sample, this clone turned up a few times. The CDR3 DNA sequence: TGTGCCAGCAGCTTAGGACAGGGGGCGGGTCAGCCCCAGCATTTT. This encodes CASSLGQGAGQPQHF. The chain has TRBV7-2 and TRBJ1-5, with 10 nucleotides matching TRBD1. This CDR3 has 15 amino acids. With 1 base clipped from V and 6 bases from J, the junction kept 3 bases outside the gene matches. The V gene's germline CDR1 is SGHTA and CDR2 FQGNSA. Full variable domain (missing parts from reference TRBV7-2 and TRBJ1-5): GAGVSQSPSNKVTEKGKDVELRCDPISGHTALYWYRQSLGQGLEFLIYFQGNSAPDKSGLPSDRFSAERTGGSVSTLTIQRTQQEDSAVYLCASSLGQGAGQPQHFGDGTRLSIL.

V gene TRBV19 combines with J gene TRBJ2-7, with 8 bases that match TRBD2. Germline V gene lookup returns CDR1 LNHDA and CDR2 SQIVND (reference sequence). V lost 2 bases to trimming and J lost 2 bases; unmatched junction nucleotides: 5. The CDR3 loop spans 15 amino acids. The CDR3 DNA sequence: TGTGCCAGTAGTATATCAAGCGGGGGTACCTACGAGCAGTACTTC. This gives the protein CASSISSGGTYEQYF.

CDR3 residues: CASSPLQTPLHF. Here the CDR3 DNA reads TGTGCCAGCAGCCCGTTACAGACCCCCCTCCACTTT. V usage is TRBV7-9 and J usage is TRBJ1-6, with D hard to call. This CDR3 has 12 amino acids. The V gene's germline CDR1 is SEHNR and CDR2 FQNEAQ (reference sequence). V was pared by 5 bases and J by 13 bases, with 12 bases between.

The chain links TRBV19 to TRBJ2-7; perhaps TRBD1 as D (6 bases). This CDR3 region has 15 residues. Per germline, CDR1 LNHDA and CDR2 SQIVND (reference sequence). The V and J ends lost 3 bases and 1 base respectively, with 13 bases between them. The CDR3 loop reads CASSIRGGPSYEQYF. CDR3 DNA sequence: TGTGCCAGTAGTATTCGAGGGGGACCATCCTACGAGCAGTACTTC.

The chain links TRBV28 to TRBJ2-7, with D maybe TRBD1 (6 bases). V was cut by 5 bases and J by 2 bases, with 13 bases left in between. CDR3 length: 14 amino acids. Germline CDR1 is MDHEN and CDR2 is SYDVKM. DNA for the CDR3: TGTGCCAGCAGTCCCGGACAGATTACCTACGAGCAGTACTTC. Translating it yields CASSPGQITYEQYF.

The rearrangement uses TRBV19 and TRBJ1-5; D may be TRBD1 (5 bases). The ends were cut back, 3 bases at V and 0 bases at J, with 21 bases in the middle. This CDR3 has 19 amino acids. The germline V gene encodes CDR1 LNHDA and CDR2 SQIVND (reference sequence). The CDR3 coding sequence is TGTGCCAGTAGTATTCGTAGCAGGGCATCCTCCACTAGCAATCAGCCCCAGCATTTT. Amino acids: CASSIRSRASSTSNQPQHF.

The chain joins TRBV5-5 to TRBJ2-7, with 8 nucleotides matching TRBD1. The CDR3 spans 14 residues. With 0 bases clipped from V and 5 bases from J, the junction kept 4 bases outside the gene matches. CDR1 SGHKS and CDR2 YYEKEE come from the germline V gene (reference sequence). CDR3: CASSLGQGADEQYF. CDR3 coding DNA: TGTGCCAGCAGCTTGGGTCAGGGGGCCGACGAGCAGTACTTC.

As DNA, the CDR3 is TGTGCCAGCAGCGCCGGCGGAAAAAAACTGTTTTTT. It specifies CASSAGGKKLFF. The chain uses TRBV7-6 and TRBJ1-4; D unresolved. Trimming stripped 5 bases from V and 9 bases from J, with 10 bases between. In germline, CDR1 is SGHVS, CDR2 FNYEAQ. There are 12 residues in the CDR3.